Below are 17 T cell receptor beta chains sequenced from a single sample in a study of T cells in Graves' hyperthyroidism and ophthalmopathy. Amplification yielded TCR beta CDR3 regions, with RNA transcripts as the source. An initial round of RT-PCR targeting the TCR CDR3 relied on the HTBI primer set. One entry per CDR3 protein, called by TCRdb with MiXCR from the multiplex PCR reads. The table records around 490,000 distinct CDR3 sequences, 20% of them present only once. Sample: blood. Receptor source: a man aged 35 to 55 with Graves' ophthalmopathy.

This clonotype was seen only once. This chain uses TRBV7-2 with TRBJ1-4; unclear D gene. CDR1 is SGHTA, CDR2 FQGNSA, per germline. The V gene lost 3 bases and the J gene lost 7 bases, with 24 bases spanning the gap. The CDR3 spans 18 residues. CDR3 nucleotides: TGTGCCAGCAGCTTCAAAGCGTCAGACCCTCGGAGAGGTGAAAAACTGTTTTTT. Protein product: CASSFKASDPRRGEKLFF.

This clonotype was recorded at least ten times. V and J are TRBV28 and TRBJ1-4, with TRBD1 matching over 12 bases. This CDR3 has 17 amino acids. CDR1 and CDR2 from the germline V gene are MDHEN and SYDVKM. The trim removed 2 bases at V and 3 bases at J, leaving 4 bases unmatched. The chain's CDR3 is CASSLGDRGRANEKLFF. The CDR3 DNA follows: TGTGCCAGCAGTTTAGGGGACAGGGGGCGTGCTAATGAAAAACTGTTTTTT.

In DNA form, the CDR3 reads TGTGCCAGCAGCCAAGATGAGTGGAGGACAGGGCCCAATGAGCAGTTCTTC. It specifies CASSQDEWRTGPNEQFF. The chain joins TRBV3-1 to TRBJ2-1; 8 nucleotides agree with TRBD1. V trimming: 0 bases; J trimming: 6 bases; junction bases outside the gene matches: 10. The CDR3 spans 17 residues. CDR1 LGHDT and CDR2 YNNKEL come from the germline V gene (reference sequence).

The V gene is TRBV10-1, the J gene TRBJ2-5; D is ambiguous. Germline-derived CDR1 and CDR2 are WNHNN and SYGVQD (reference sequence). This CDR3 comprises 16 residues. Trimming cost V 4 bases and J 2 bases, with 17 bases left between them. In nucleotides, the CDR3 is TGCGCCAGCAGTGGCAGACCTCCTATACCTCAAGAGACCCAGTACTTC. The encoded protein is CASSGRPPIPQETQYF.

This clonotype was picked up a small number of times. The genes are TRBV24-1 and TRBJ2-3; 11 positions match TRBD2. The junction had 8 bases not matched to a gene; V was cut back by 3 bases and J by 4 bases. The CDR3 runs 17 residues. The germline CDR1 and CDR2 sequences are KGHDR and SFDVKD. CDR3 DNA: TGTGCCACCAGTGATAAACTAGCGGGAGTTCGTGCAGATACGCAGTATTTT. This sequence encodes CATSDKLAGVRADTQYF.

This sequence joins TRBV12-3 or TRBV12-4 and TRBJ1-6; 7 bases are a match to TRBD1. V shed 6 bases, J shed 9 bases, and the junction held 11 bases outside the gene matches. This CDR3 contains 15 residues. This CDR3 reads CASRFDRVLGSPLHF. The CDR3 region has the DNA TGTGCCAGCAGATTCGACAGGGTTTTGGGTTCACCCCTCCACTTT.

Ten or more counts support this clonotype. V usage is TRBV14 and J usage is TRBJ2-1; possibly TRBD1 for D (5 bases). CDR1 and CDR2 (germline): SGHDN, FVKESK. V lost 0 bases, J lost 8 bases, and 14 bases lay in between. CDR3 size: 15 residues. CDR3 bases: TGTGCCAGCAGCCAAGAAACAGGCGTCGTCGATGAGCAGTTCTTC. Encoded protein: CASSQETGVVDEQFF.

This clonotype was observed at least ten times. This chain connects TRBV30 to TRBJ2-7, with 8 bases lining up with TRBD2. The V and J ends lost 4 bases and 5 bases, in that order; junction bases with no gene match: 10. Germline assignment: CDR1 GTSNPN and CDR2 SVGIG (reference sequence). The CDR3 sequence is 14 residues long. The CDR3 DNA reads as TGTGCCTGGACTAGCGGGTCTCACCAGGACGAGCAGTACTTC. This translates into CAWTSGSHQDEQYF.

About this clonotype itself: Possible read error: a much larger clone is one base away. CDR3 coding DNA: TGTGCCAGCAGTTATCCCCAGGGGGCGCGAACCACAGATGCGCAGTATTTT. Protein sequence: CASSYPQGARTTDAQYF. The chain links TRBV27 to TRBJ2-3, with 8 bases matching TRBD1. This CDR3 is built from 17 residues. Germline V lookup: CDR1 MNHEY, CDR2 SMNVEV (reference sequence).

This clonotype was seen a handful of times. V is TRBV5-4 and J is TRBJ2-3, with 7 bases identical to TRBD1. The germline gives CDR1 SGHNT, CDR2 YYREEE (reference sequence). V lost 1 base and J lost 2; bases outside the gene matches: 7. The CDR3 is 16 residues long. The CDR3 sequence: CASSLSGTDLTDTQYF. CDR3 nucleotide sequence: TGTGCCAGCAGCTTGTCAGGGACAGACCTCACAGATACGCAGTATTTT.

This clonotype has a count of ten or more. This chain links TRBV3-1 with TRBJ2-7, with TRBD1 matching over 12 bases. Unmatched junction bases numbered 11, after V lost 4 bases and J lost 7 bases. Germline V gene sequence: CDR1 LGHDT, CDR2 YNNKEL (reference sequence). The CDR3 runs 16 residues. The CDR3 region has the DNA TGTGCCAGCAGCCTCGGGACAGGGGGCGGTATGTGGGAGCAGTACTTC. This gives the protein CASSLGTGGGMWEQYF.

CDR3: CASSPNTGTGKETQYF. The CDR3 coding sequence is TGTGCCAGCAGCCCTAATACCGGGACAGGGAAAGAGACCCAGTACTTC. The chain uses TRBV9 and TRBJ2-5, with 9 nucleotides matching TRBD1. The CDR3 totals 16 residues. V was pared by 4 bases and J by 3 bases, with 10 bases of the junction left unmatched. Germline CDR1 and CDR2: SGDLS and YYNGEE.

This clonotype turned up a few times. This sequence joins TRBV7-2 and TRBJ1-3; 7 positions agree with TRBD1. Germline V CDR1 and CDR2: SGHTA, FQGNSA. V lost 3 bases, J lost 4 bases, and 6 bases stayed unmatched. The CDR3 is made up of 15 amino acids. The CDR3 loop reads CASSLEVGGGNTIYF. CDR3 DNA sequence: TGTGCCAGCAGCTTGGAAGTAGGGGGCGGAAACACCATATATTTT.

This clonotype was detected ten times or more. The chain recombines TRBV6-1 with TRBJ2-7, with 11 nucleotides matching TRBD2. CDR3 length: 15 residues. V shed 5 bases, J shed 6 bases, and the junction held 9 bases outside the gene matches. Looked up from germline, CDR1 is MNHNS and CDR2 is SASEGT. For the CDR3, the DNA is TGTGCCAGCAGTTCAACTAGCGGGAGTTACTTCGAGCAGTACTTC. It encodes CASSSTSGSYFEQYF.

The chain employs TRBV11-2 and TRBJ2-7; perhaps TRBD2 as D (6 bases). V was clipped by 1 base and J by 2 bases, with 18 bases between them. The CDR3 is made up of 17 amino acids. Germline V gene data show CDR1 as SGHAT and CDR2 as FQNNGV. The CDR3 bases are TGTGCCAGCAGCTTAGGAGGAATGGGGAGGATCCCCTACGAGCAGTACTTC. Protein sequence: CASSLGGMGRIPYEQYF.

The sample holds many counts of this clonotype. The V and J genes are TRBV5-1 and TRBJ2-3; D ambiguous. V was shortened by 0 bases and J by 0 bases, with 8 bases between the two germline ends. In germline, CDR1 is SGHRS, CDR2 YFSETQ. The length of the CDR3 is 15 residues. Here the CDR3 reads CASSLAAVSTDTQYF. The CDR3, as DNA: TGCGCCAGCAGCTTGGCCGCGGTGAGCACAGATACGCAGTATTTT.

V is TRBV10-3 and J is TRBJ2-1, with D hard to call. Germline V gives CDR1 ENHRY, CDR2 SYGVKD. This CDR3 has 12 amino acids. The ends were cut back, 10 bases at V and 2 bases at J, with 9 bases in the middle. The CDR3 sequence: CATQTTYNEQFF. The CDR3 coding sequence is TGTGCCACCCAAACCACCTACAATGAGCAGTTCTTC.